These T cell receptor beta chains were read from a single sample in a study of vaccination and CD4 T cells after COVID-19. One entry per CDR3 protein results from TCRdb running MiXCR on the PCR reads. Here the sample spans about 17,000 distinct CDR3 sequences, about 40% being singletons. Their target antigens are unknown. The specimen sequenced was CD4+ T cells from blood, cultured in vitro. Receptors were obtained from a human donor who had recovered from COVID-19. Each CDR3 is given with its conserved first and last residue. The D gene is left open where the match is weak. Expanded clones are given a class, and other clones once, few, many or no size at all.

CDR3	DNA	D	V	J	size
CASNRGQDQPQHF	TGTGCCAGTAACAGGGGACAGGATCAGCCCCAGCATTTT	TRBD1	TRBV19	TRBJ1-5	few
CASSFIRGLGYTF	TGTGCCAGCAGCTTTATCAGGGGCCTTGGCTACACCTTC	-	TRBV7-3	TRBJ1-2	few
CATSDFSRSDTQYF	TGTGCCACCAGTGATTTCTCTAGGTCAGATACGCAGTATTTT	-	TRBV24-1	TRBJ2-3	-
CAWSPPGGGLDEQFF	TGTGCCTGGAGTCCCCCAGGGGGGGGTTTGGATGAGCAGTTCTTC	-	TRBV30	TRBJ2-1	few
CSARVAGDQYF	TGCAGTGCTAGGGTAGCAGGGGATCAGTACTTC	-	TRBV20-1	TRBJ2-4	-
CASSLGTFNTEAFF	TGTGCCAGCAGTTTAGGCACCTTTAACACTGAAGCTTTCTTT	-	TRBV28	TRBJ1-1	-
CASSPGRNTGGQGYTF	TGTGCCAGCAGTCCCGGCCGAAATACAGGGGGCCAAGGCTACACCTTC	TRBD1	TRBV2	TRBJ1-2	-
CAISLAGNSYEQYF	TGTGCCATCTCACTAGCGGGGAACTCCTACGAGCAGTACTTC	TRBD2	TRBV28	TRBJ2-7	once
CASSRDRAGYTF	TGTGCCAGCAGTCGGGACAGGGCAGGCTACACCTTC	TRBD1	TRBV7-9	TRBJ1-2	-
CASSEGTAVWEEKLFF	TGTGCCAGCAGTGAGGGGACCGCGGTCTGGGAGGAAAAACTGTTTTTT	-	TRBV6-1	TRBJ1-4	-
CASSERGRRDSPLHF	TGTGCCAGCAGTGAACGGGGACGAAGAGATTCACCCCTCCACTTT	-	TRBV6-1	TRBJ1-6	few
CSALGQNTEAFF	TGCAGTGCCCTGGGACAGAACACTGAAGCTTTCTTT	-	TRBV20-1	TRBJ1-1	-
CSAPPSLTYEQYF	TGCAGTGCTCCTCCGTCCTTAACCTACGAGCAGTACTTC	-	TRBV20-1	TRBJ2-7	-
CASTIDRALRGYTF	TGTGCCAGCACCATAGACAGGGCTCTTCGTGGCTACACCTTC	TRBD1	TRBV28	TRBJ1-2	-
CATKIKGPDTQYF	TGTGCCACTAAGATCAAGGGGCCAGATACGCAGTATTTT	-	TRBV28	TRBJ2-3	-
CAWSGRTYNSPLHF	TGTGCCTGGTCGGGGAGAACCTATAATTCACCCCTCCACTTT	-	TRBV30	TRBJ1-6	few
CASSLGLGTEETQYF	TGTGCCAGCAGTTTAGGTCTTGGGACAGAAGAGACCCAGTACTTC	TRBD1	TRBV12-3/TRBV12-4	TRBJ2-5	-
CSAAKLGTDTQYF	TGCAGTGCTGCAAAATTGGGGACAGATACGCAGTATTTT	-	TRBV20-1	TRBJ2-3	-
CASSENGGYYEQYF	TGTGCCAGCAGCGAGAATGGGGGTTACTACGAGCAGTACTTC	-	TRBV7-8	TRBJ2-7	-
CASSPTGEGETQYF	TGTGCCAGCAGCCCTACAGGGGAAGGAGAGACCCAGTACTTC	TRBD1	TRBV6-2/TRBV6-3	TRBJ2-5	-
CASSRDRGRTNEKLFF	TGTGCCAGTAGTAGGGACAGGGGGCGGACTAATGAAAAACTGTTTTTT	TRBD1	TRBV19	TRBJ1-4	-
CSGSMGGTGDNEQFF	TGCAGTGGCTCCATGGGCGGGACAGGGGACAATGAGCAGTTCTTC	TRBD1	TRBV20-1	TRBJ2-1	-
CASSSRGPYEQYF	TGTGCCAGCAGTTCACGGGGGCCCTACGAGCAGTACTTC	-	TRBV6-5	TRBJ2-7	-
CASSPRGVRGGSGNTIYF	TGTGCCAGCAGCCCTCGGGGGGTCCGTGGGGGCTCTGGAAACACCATATATTTT	-	TRBV7-9	TRBJ1-3	few
CASSLSGVTGELFF	TGTGCCAGCAGCTTGAGCGGGGTCACCGGGGAGCTGTTTTTT	TRBD2	TRBV11-3	TRBJ2-2	-
CSARYTRASISNEQFF	TGCAGTGCTCGCTACACGAGGGCCTCGATTTCCAATGAGCAGTTCTTC	-	TRBV20-1	TRBJ2-1	few
CASRGGQGTDTQYF	TGTGCCAGCAGGGGAGGACAGGGAACAGATACGCAGTATTTT	TRBD1	TRBV2	TRBJ2-3	-
CASSSQGSNTEAFF	TGTGCCAGCAGTTCCCAGGGGTCGAACACTGAAGCTTTCTTT	-	TRBV6-5	TRBJ1-1	-
CAISVGSNQPQHF	TGTGCCATCAGTGTTGGGAGTAATCAGCCCCAGCATTTT	-	TRBV10-3	TRBJ1-5	-
CSASPGGSSYEQYF	TGCAGTGCTAGCCCTGGCGGGTCCTCCTACGAGCAGTACTTC	-	TRBV20-1	TRBJ2-7	-
CASSFKADQETQYF	TGTGCCAGCAGCTTTAAAGCGGACCAAGAGACCCAGTACTTC	-	TRBV7-2	TRBJ2-5	-
CASSPTSGIGDTQYF	TGCGCCAGCAGCCCGACTAGCGGGATTGGAGATACGCAGTATTTT	TRBD2	TRBV5-1	TRBJ2-3	-